The 24 T cell receptor beta chains below come from one sample, sequenced in a study of T cells in Graves' hyperthyroidism and ophthalmopathy. Researchers took RNA transcripts and amplified the TCR beta CDR3 regions from them. HTBI primers were employed in a first-round RT-PCR of the TCR CDR3. TCRdb used MiXCR to reprocess the multiplex PCR reads, holding one entry per CDR3 protein. The table lists hundreds of thousands of distinct CDR3 sequences, roughly a third of them singletons. Sequencing used blood. These receptors originate from a woman aged 40 to 55 with Graves' hyperthyroidism.

This sequence joins TRBV12-3 or TRBV12-4 and TRBJ1-3; 11 nucleotides align to TRBD1. After removal of 7 bases from V and 8 bases from J, the junction contained 10 bases not matched to a gene. There are 15 residues in the CDR3. This CDR3 is CASTTRTGGRDTIYF. DNA of the CDR3: TGTGCCAGCACCACGCGGACAGGGGGCAGGGACACCATATATTTT.

The chain carries TRBV6-6 and TRBJ1-1; D is possibly TRBD1 (6 bases). The ends were cut back, 0 bases at V and 3 bases at J, with 8 bases in the middle. CDR1 is MNHNY, CDR2 SVGAGI, per germline (reference sequence). The CDR3 consists of 14 residues. The CDR3 protein is CASSYSGGHTEAFF. DNA for the CDR3: TGTGCCAGCAGTTACTCGGGGGGGCACACTGAAGCTTTCTTT.

V is TRBV6-1 and J is TRBJ2-7, with D tentatively TRBD1 (5 bases). CDR1 and CDR2 from the germline V gene are MNHNS and SASEGT. V was pared by 5 bases and J by 3 bases, with 8 bases between. The CDR3 consists of 12 residues. The CDR3 loop is CASSPQGYEQYV. The CDR3 coding sequence is TGTGCCAGCAGTCCGCAGGGCTACGAGCAGTACGTC.

This clonotype was observed at least ten times. The rearrangement uses TRBV5-1 and TRBJ2-7; D gene uncertain. The CDR3 runs to 11 residues. The germline V gene encodes CDR1 SGHRS and CDR2 YFSETQ. Trimming removed 3 bases from V and 9 bases from J, with 10 bases in between. The chain's CDR3 is CASSSGEGQYF. DNA for the CDR3: TGCGCCAGCAGCTCTGGGGAAGGGCAGTACTTC.

Ten or more counts support this clonotype. V usage is TRBV7-2 and J usage is TRBJ2-7; TRBD2 matches 8 bases. This CDR3 has 15 amino acids. From germline, CDR1 is SGHTA and CDR2 FQGNSA. The V gene end was trimmed by 4 bases and the J gene end by 4 bases; junction bases not matched to a gene: 9. CDR3 bases: TGTGCCAGCAGCTCCATCGGACTAGCCCGGTACGAGCAGTACTTC. It codes for CASSSIGLARYEQYF. Using reference TRBV7-2 and TRBJ2-7 for the parts outside the CDR3, the full variable domain is GAGVSQSPSNKVTEKGKDVELRCDPISGHTALYWYRQSLGQGLEFLIYFQGNSAPDKSGLPSDRFSAERTGGSVSTLTIQRTQQEDSAVYLCASSSIGLARYEQYFGPGTRLTVT.

The chain combines TRBV11-2 with TRBJ2-3, with TRBD2 as a possible D gene (5 bases). The assigned J gene may be wrong: the sequence end matches TRBJ2-5 better. CDR3 length: 14 amino acids. Looked up from germline, CDR1 is SGHAT and CDR2 is FQNNGV. CDR3 sequence reads: CASKGSRAAGTQYF. In DNA, the CDR3 is TGTGCCAGCAAGGGTTCGCGGGCAGCAGGGACCCAGTACTTC.

CDR3 coding DNA: TGTGCCAGTAGATTAGATTGGGATTCACCCCTCCACTTT. Its translation is CASRLDWDSPLHF. The V call is TRBV19, the J call TRBJ1-6; no firm D call. The V gene lost 6 bases and the J gene lost 8 bases, with 11 bases spanning the gap. The CDR3 runs 13 residues. Germline CDR1 reads LNHDA; CDR2 reads SQIVND (reference sequence).

In its sample, this clonotype was seen a few times. The chain employs TRBV14 and TRBJ1-4; D might be TRBD1 (5 bases). CDR1 SGHDN and CDR2 FVKESK come from the germline V gene. The CDR3 runs 16 residues. Trimming shortened V by 0 bases and J by 7 bases, and 15 bases separated the two germline ends. The CDR3 coding sequence is TGTGCCAGCAGCCAAGAGGGGACGGGCCTGGCTGAAAAACTGTTTTTT. Protein product: CASSQEGTGLAEKLFF.

This clonotype came up a few times. The chain couples TRBV19 to TRBJ1-2, with a tentative D call TRBD1 (6 bases). CDR1 and CDR2 from the germline V gene are LNHDA and SQIVND (reference sequence). With 6 bases removed from V and 8 bases from J, the gap between germline ends came to 16 bases. The CDR3 has 13 residues. The CDR3 nucleotides are TGTGCCAGTAGAACCTCAGGGGTCAAGGGCTACACCTTC. Translated: CASRTSGVKGYTF.

Comment on this clonotype: A junction boundary mismatches the germline segment, possibly from a read error. The chain links TRBV7-2 to TRBJ1-4; D gene ambiguous. Germline V gives CDR1 SGHTA, CDR2 FQGNSA. The CDR3 covers 16 residues. CDR3 sequence (DNA): TGCGCCAGCAGCCGAGGTCCGACTGGACTTAATGAAAAACTGTTTTTT. This codes for CASSRGPTGLNEKLFF.

Many counts were recorded for this clonotype. The gene calls are TRBV6-4 and TRBJ1-2; 8 bases map to TRBD1. Losses at the gene ends were 4 bases for V and 9 bases for J; bases not matched to a gene: 4. The CDR3 sequence is 12 residues long. Germline values: CDR1 MRHNA, CDR2 SNTAGT. The CDR3 region has the DNA TGTGCCAGCAGTGGACAGGGGTTGAGCTACACCTTC. Protein: CASSGQGLSYTF.

This clonotype was found a few times. The chain links TRBV6-5 to TRBJ1-2, with D uncertain. The CDR3 consists of 13 residues. Germline lookup yields CDR1 MNHEY and CDR2 SVGAGI. The V gene lost 5 bases and the J gene lost 2 bases, with 9 bases spanning the gap. CDR3 bases: TGTGCCAGCAGTAACCCTGAGAACTATGGCTACACCTTC. Translation: CASSNPENYGYTF.

This clonotype was seen repeatedly, ten times or more. The V call is TRBV2, the J call TRBJ1-1, with D unclear. V was clipped by 4 bases and J by 10 bases, with 16 bases between them. This CDR3 has 13 amino acids. Germline CDR1 reads SNHLY; CDR2 reads FYNNEI. CDR3 coding DNA: TGTGCCAGCAGTGGTCCGGGTCTTTTTGCAGCTTTCTTT. Translated: CASSGPGLFAAFF.

Details on this clonotype: A read error is possible here, since a much larger clone lies one base away. The chain uses TRBV19 and TRBJ1-5; D is ambiguous. The CDR3 contains 14 residues. Per germline, CDR1 LNHDA and CDR2 SQIVND (reference sequence). The CDR3 coding sequence is TGTGCCACAAGGTACGAAGGCAGCAATCAGCCCCACCATTTT. Translated: CATRYEGSNQPHHF.

The table lists this clonotype with many counts. The chain has TRBV20-1 and TRBJ1-5, with D tentatively TRBD1 (6 bases). This CDR3 spans 15 amino acids. V was clipped by 6 bases and J by 2 bases, with 17 bases between them. Germline V gene lookup returns CDR1 DFQATT and CDR2 SNEGSKA (reference sequence). In DNA, the CDR3 is TGCAGTGCCCATGCAGGGGTGAGGGGCAATCAGCCCCAGCATTTT. Its protein is CSAHAGVRGNQPQHF.

This clonotype has only a few counts. The rearrangement uses TRBV4-3 and TRBJ1-1, with D unclear. V was trimmed by 6 bases and J by 8 bases, leaving 16 bases between them. The CDR3 runs 13 residues. Per germline, CDR1 LGHNA and CDR2 YSLEER. The CDR3 DNA reads as TGCGCCAGCAGGCGCCTGGGGTTTTACGAAGCTTTCTTT. This gives the protein CASRRLGFYEAFF.

This clonotype was counted at least ten times. V and J are TRBV29-1 and TRBJ2-7; either TRBD1 or TRBD2 may fit D (5 bases each). The ends were cut back, 4 bases at V and 6 bases at J, with 16 bases in the middle. This CDR3 is built from 13 residues. The germline CDR1 and CDR2 sequences are SQVTM and ANQGSEA. This CDR3 is CSVAHSGLGEQYF. CDR3 sequence (DNA): TGCAGCGTTGCACATTCGGGGCTAGGCGAGCAGTACTTC.

The chain is built from TRBV7-8 and TRBJ1-6, with 9 positions matching TRBD1. Germline values: CDR1 SGHVS, CDR2 FQNEAQ. The V and J ends lost 5 bases and 10 bases, in that order; junction bases with no gene match: 9. This CDR3 is 15 amino acids long. CDR3 coding DNA: TGTGCCAGCAGCGCAGGGACAGGGAGCGGCTCACCCCTCCACTTT. Protein sequence: CASSAGTGSGSPLHF.

The V gene is TRBV6-5, the J gene TRBJ1-3, with D maybe TRBD1 (5 bases). Germline assignment: CDR1 MNHEY and CDR2 SVGAGI. CDR3 length: 14 amino acids. V lost 10 bases, J lost 0 bases, and 13 bases lay in between. CDR3 DNA: TGTGCCACGGCTGGGACCAGCTCTGGAAACACCATATATTTT. This sequence encodes CATAGTSSGNTIYF.

Written as DNA, the CDR3 is TGTGCCAGTAGTCCCAGACCAGATAGCAATCAGCCCCAGCATTTT. Translation gives CASSPRPDSNQPQHF. The V and J genes are TRBV19 and TRBJ1-5; the D is unclear. The V and J ends lost 5 bases and 0 bases respectively, with 11 bases between them. The CDR3 sequence is 15 residues long. Germline V lookup: CDR1 LNHDA, CDR2 SQIVND (reference sequence).

This chain uses TRBV7-9 with TRBJ2-7; D is perhaps TRBD1 or TRBD2 (5 bases each). Trimming took 4 bases from V and 6 from J, leaving 19 bases between them. The CDR3 totals 15 residues. Per the germline V gene, CDR1 is SEHNR and CDR2 is FQNEAQ (reference sequence). CDR3 protein: CASSSPRDPGLEQYF. CDR3 coding DNA: TGTGCCAGCAGCTCCCCCCGTGACCCGGGGCTCGAGCAGTACTTC.

Concerning this clonotype itself: A much bigger clone sits one base away, suggesting this may be a read error. V is TRBV7-2 and J is TRBJ2-2; 7 bases map to TRBD1. The germline CDR1 and CDR2 sequences are SGHTA and FQGNSA. This CDR3 spans 14 amino acids. CDR3 sequence (DNA): TGTGTCAGCAACCGACAGGGGAACACCGGGGAGCTGTTTTTT. Protein product: CVSNRQGNTGELFF.

Turning to this clonotype: A much larger clone differs by one base, so this may be a read error. This chain connects TRBV7-3 to TRBJ1-3; unclear D gene. Germline V gene data show CDR1 as SGHTA and CDR2 as FQGTGA. CDR3 size: 14 residues. Here the CDR3 reads CASSLPGTGTTIYF. The CDR3 DNA reads as TGTGCCAGCAGCTTACCGGGTACTGGAACCACCATATATTTT.

Worth noting for this clonotype: Given a much more abundant clone one base away, this may be a read error. The chain uses TRBV20-1 and TRBJ1-4, with unresolved D. Germline V gene sequence: CDR1 DFQATT, CDR2 SNEGSKA (reference sequence). Trimming took 2 bases from V and 3 from J, leaving 13 bases between them. This CDR3 has 15 residues. This chain's CDR3 is CSARQRAEPNEKLFF. The CDR3 bases are TGCAGTGCTAGACAAAGGGCAGAACCTAATGAAAAACTGTTTTTT.